The T cell receptor (beta chain) described here comes from a study of blood T cell repertoires in COVID-19. Germline loops: CDR1 SEHNR, CDR2 FQNEAQ (reference sequence). This CDR3 is built from 14 residues. V was cut by 5 bases and J by 9 bases, with 20 bases left in between. Profiled with immunoSEQ multiplex PCR; TCRdb holds only in-frame clones, not every one. The sample holds tens of thousands of clones, about 81% seen once. J is TRBJ2-7 and V is TRBV7-9; D perhaps matches TRBD1 (6 bases). The specimen sequenced was peripheral blood. The receptor's source is an elderly man with acute or convalescent COVID-19. The CDR3: CASSPNRDTLVQYF. DNA for the CDR3: TGTGCCAGCAGCCCAAACCGGGACACCCTTGTGCAGTACTTC. Full variable domain (rest looked up from reference TRBV7-9 and TRBJ2-7): DTGVSQNPRHKITKRGQNVTFRCDPISEHNRLYWYRQTLGQGPEFLTYFQNEAQLEKSRLLSDRFSAERPKGSFSTLEIQRTEQGDSAMYLCASSPNRDTLVQYFGPGTRLTVT.